The present TCR beta chain was sequenced within a study of blood T cell repertoires in COVID-19. As for the study in general: Nucleic acid was either cDNA or gDNA, and it came from T cells, B-cell-depleted T cells, or PBMCs.

V lost 1 base and J 5 bases, leaving 18 bases between the germline ends. CDR1 SGHVS and CDR2 FQNEAQ come from the germline V gene. The CDR3 extends over 17 amino acids. The authors' processing: From reference gene primer amplification, estimates of nucleated cell counts were derived. Clones were read by immunoSEQ multiplex PCR, and TCRdb kept only the in-frame ones, dropping some. For V, J and clone size, that table is used; D and trimming come from the DNA. The repertoire includes 200,000 or so clones, around 90% of them detected once, and about 6% sits in the top ten. This sequence was found in a man aged 55 to 70 who had recovered from COVID-19. Sequenced sample: peripheral blood. The V gene is TRBV7-8, the J gene TRBJ1-5; TRBD1 might be the D (5 bases). The CDR3: CASSLVGRAGQDQPQHF. CDR3 nucleotides: TGTGCCAGCAGCTTAGTGGGTCGGGCAGGGCAGGATCAGCCCCAGCATTTT.